This T cell receptor beta chain was captured by sequencing in a study of T cell changes during pregnancy in multiple sclerosis. CDR3 length equals 17 residues. Germline-derived CDR1 and CDR2 are MGHDK and SYGVNS. With 5 bases clipped from V and 4 bases from J, the junction kept 14 bases outside the gene matches. Measured with immunoSEQ multiplex PCR; TCRdb has only the in-frame clones, and not every one. The sample includes 65,000 to 80,000 clones, 90% to 95% seen only once; the top ten take more than 2%. Here the sequenced sample was peripheral blood, taken in the second trimester of pregnancy. This TCR derives from a female donor with multiple sclerosis, enrolled in a pregnancy study. The rearrangement joins TRBV25-1 to TRBJ1-1; 9 bases align to TRBD1. Here the CDR3 reads CASSPRTGARGGTEAFF. The CDR3, as DNA: TGTGCCAGCAGTCCGCGGACAGGGGCCAGGGGGGGCACTGAAGCTTTCTTT.